This T cell receptor (beta chain) was sequenced in a study of T-cell memory formation after mild COVID-19 (dated by TCRdb to the early 2020s). Regarding the research as a whole: TCR sequence clusters from the two donors were largely donor specific. Two young, previously healthy adult volunteers made up the cohort, one male and one female. In two donors, T-cell clones that expanded and contracted after mild COVID-19 were followed by sequencing TCRalpha and TCRbeta repertoires longitudinally.

What the work shows at the level of the full study, not this receptor alone: Some responding clones were found in pre-infection memory, which suggests that pre-existing cross-reactive memory T cells took part in the SARS-CoV-2 response. Only a couple of mild cases were covered in the study, and larger cohorts including severe cases with pre-infection samples were considered necessary. SARS-CoV-2 specificity was not confirmed for the second-wave clones peaking on day 37. Clones that contracted from day 15 to 85 showed balanced CD4/CD8 phenotypes, whereas a second wave of clones that expanded from day 15 to 37 leaned towards CD4+. Contracting CD4+ clones were located mainly in the CM and EM memory subsets, whereas CD8+ clones were found to be enriched in EMRA.

The V end loses 5 bases and the J end loses 7 bases, and a stretch of 19 bases separates them. CDR1 SGHRS and CDR2 YFSETQ were looked up in the germline V gene. The cysteine opens and the phenylalanine closes a CDR3 of 14 amino acids. The read is trimmed to its CDR3 DNA, 42 bases read in frame from base 1. Ficoll-Paque density gradient centrifugation was the method used to isolate PBMCs. For sequencing, an Illumina NovaSeq 6000 was employed. cDNA libraries for TCRalpha and TCRbeta were prepared by 5'RACE using constant-segment primers, with sample barcodes and unique molecular identifiers added. RNA was extracted from every sample with Trizol reagent. Amplification of the libraries took two PCR steps, and the second step added a second sample barcode plus Illumina TruSeq adapters. Libraries were sequenced on an Illumina NovaSeq with 2 x 150 bp paired-end reads. The original pipeline was this. With migec v1.2.7, reads were demultiplexed and then collapsed into UMI-guided consensus sequences. Using mixcr v2.1.11, UMI consensuses were aligned to TRA and TRB V and J templates and then assembled into clonotypes. Clonotypes were classified as expanded or contracted when called significant by both edgeR and NoisET, with noise models trained on biological replicates. edgeR calls used a false discovery rate-adjusted p below 0.01 and a log2 fold-change threshold of 1. As an exploratory analysis of dynamics, max-normalized trajectories of the 1000 most abundant clonotypes were examined with PCA combined with hierarchical clustering. Separately sequenced CD4+ and CD8+ repertoires were used to assign a CD4 or CD8 phenotype to each responding clone. TCRdb ran its own pipeline on the public reads, namely fastp trimming at Q25 and MiXCR clone calling, and kept in-frame beta chains. Every distinct CDR3 protein forms one entry, paired with its most common genes and DNA. TCRdb's processing, not the authors', yielded these V and J calls. The sample yields under 250,000 distinct CDR3 sequences; 15% were counted once. The ten largest clonotypes hold less than 2.5% of the sample.

This clonotype turned up a few times. Its binding antigen is unknown. Per-base quality was not reported, and no clone a single base away is much larger than it. This receptor chain uses TRBV5-1 and TRBJ2-7, and possibly TRBD1, on 6 matching bases. The sample taken for sequencing was PBMCs or a T cell subset sorted from them (not recorded which). The sequence was collected from an adult woman who had mild COVID-19 (a few samples of this study predate the infection). The sample titles of this study are shuffled in the database, so cell type and time point are left out; the donor was told from shared clones. The DNA sequence reads TGCGCCAGCAGTCAAATTCAGGGGCCGGTTGAGCAGTACTTC. Protein translation: CASSQIQGPVEQYF.